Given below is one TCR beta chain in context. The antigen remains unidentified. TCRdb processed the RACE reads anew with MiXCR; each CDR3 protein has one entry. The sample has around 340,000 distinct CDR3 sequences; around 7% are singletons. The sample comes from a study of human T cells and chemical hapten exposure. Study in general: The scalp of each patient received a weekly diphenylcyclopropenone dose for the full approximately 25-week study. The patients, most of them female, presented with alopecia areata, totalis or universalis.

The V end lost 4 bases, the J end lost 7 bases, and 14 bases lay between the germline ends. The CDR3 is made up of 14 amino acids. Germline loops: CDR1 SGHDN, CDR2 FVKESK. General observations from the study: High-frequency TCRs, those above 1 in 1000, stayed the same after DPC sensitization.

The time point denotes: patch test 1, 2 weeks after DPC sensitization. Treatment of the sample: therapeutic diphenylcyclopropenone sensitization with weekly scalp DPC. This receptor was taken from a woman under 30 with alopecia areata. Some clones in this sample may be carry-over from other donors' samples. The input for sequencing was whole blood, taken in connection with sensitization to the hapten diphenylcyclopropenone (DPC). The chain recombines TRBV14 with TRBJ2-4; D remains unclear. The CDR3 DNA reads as TGTGCCAGCAGCCTCCAAACTCGAGGCAACATTCAGTACTTC. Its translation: CASSLQTRGNIQYF. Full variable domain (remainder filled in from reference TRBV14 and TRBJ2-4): EAGVTQFPSHSVIEKGQTVTLRCDPISGHDNLYWYRRVMGKEIKFLLHFVKESKQDESGMPNNRFLAERTGGTYSTLKVQPAELEDSGVYFCASSLQTRGNIQYFGAGTRLSVL.